A selection of T cell receptor beta chains follows, all from one sample in a study of shared clonotypes between healthy human individuals. The protocol was immunoSEQ multiplex PCR, while the TCRdb copy is restricted to in-frame clones and leaves out a portion. The sample contains some 800,000 clones, 85% to 95% of which appear only once. Sequencing input: naive CD8+ T cells sorted from blood. Receptor source: a man aged 25-45 years in good health. Each CDR3 is given with its conserved first and last residue. The order of the fields is J gene, V gene, clone size, D gene, CDR3 protein, CDR3 DNA. The D gene is left open where the match is weak. Size tells how often a clone was seen (once, few, many) or the class of an expanded clone, and some rows leave it out.

>TRBJ2-5|TRBV7-3|-|-
CASSFGGAQETQYF
TGTGCCAGCAGCTTTGGCGGGGCACAAGAGACCCAGTACTTC
>TRBJ2-5|TRBV15|-|TRBD2
CATSGALAGEETQYF
TGTGCCACCAGCGGGGCACTAGCGGGAGAAGAGACCCAGTACTTC
>TRBJ2-1|TRBV10-1|-|-
CASSDHLLKDEQFF
TGCGCCAGCAGTGACCACCTCCTAAAGGATGAGCAGTTCTTC
>TRBJ2-3|TRBV27|-|-
CASSIAGGTDTQYF
TGTGCCAGCAGTATCGCAGGAGGCACAGATACGCAGTATTTT
>TRBJ2-1|TRBV7-9|-|TRBD1
CASSVPGGSYNEQFF
TGTGCCAGCAGCGTTCCAGGGGGATCCTACAATGAGCAGTTCTTC
>TRBJ2-1|TRBV19|-|TRBD1
CASSIDRGLVNEQFF
TGTGCCAGTAGCATCGACAGGGGGCTGGTGAATGAGCAGTTCTTC
>TRBJ2-7|TRBV5-1|-|TRBD1
CASSLYALDRGLTYEQYF
TGCGCCAGCAGCTTATACGCGCTGGACAGGGGGCTAACCTACGAGCAGTACTTC
>TRBJ2-2|TRBV9|-|-
CASGVTGELFF
TGTGCCAGCGGAGTGACCGGGGAGCTGTTTTTT
>TRBJ1-1|TRBV19|-|-
CASITGGYTEAFF
TGTGCCAGTATCACCGGGGGATACACTGAAGCTTTCTTT
>TRBJ1-3|TRBV4-1|-|-
CASSQVEGHSGNTIYF
TGCGCCAGCAGCCAAGTTGAGGGCCACTCTGGAAACACCATATATTTT
>TRBJ2-7|TRBV6-5|-|TRBD2
CASSYSGGRGVEQYF
TGTGCCAGCAGTTACTCAGGCGGGAGAGGTGTCGAGCAGTACTTC
>TRBJ2-7|TRBV29-1|-|-
CSVEAGNPYWQYF
TGCAGCGTTGAGGCGGGGAACCCCTATTGGCAGTACTTC
>TRBJ2-5|TRBV7-9|-|-
CASSLEESTAETQYF
TGTGCCAGCAGCCTCGAGGAGTCTACAGCGGAGACCCAGTACTTC
>TRBJ2-1|TRBV7-9|-|-
CASSQQLSSDEQFF
TGTGCCAGCAGCCAGCAGCTTAGTAGCGATGAGCAGTTCTTC
>TRBJ1-1|TRBV9|-|-
CASSVGGATEAFF
TGTGCCAGCAGCGTAGGTGGGGCCACTGAAGCTTTCTTT
>TRBJ1-1|TRBV5-1|-|-
CASSLSQMNTEAFF
TGCGCCAGCAGCTTATCACAAATGAACACTGAAGCTTTCTTT
>TRBJ2-7|TRBV2|-|TRBD1
CASIGQGGFYEQYF
TGTGCCAGCATTGGACAGGGAGGTTTCTACGAGCAGTACTTC
>TRBJ2-1|TRBV29-1|-|-
CSVGSSHSYNEQFF
TGCAGCGTTGGTTCGTCCCACTCCTACAATGAGCAGTTCTTC
>TRBJ2-7|TRBV27|-|-
CASSSLYEQYF
TGTGCCAGCAGTTCCCTCTACGAGCAGTACTTC
>TRBJ1-5|TRBV7-9|few|TRBD1
CASSLARTGGQPQHF
TGTGCCAGCAGCTTAGCGCGGACAGGGGGGCAGCCCCAGCATTTT
>TRBJ2-5|TRBV28|-|TRBD1
CASSPRPDRAYQETQYF
TGTGCCAGCAGTCCTAGGCCGGACAGGGCGTACCAAGAGACCCAGTACTTC
>TRBJ2-5|TRBV5-1|once|-
CASSLLRRNEETQYF
TGCGCCAGCAGCTTGCTCCGGCGGAACGAAGAGACCCAGTACTTC
>TRBJ2-2|TRBV28|once|-
CASSLETYPSGELFF
TGTGCCAGCAGTTTGGAGACATACCCTTCCGGGGAGCTGTTTTTT
>TRBJ2-7|TRBV5-6|-|TRBD2
CASSLGSRGGIYEQYF
TGTGCCAGCAGCTTGGGCTCCCGCGGGGGGATATACGAGCAGTACTTC
>TRBJ1-1|TRBV27|-|-
CASSSPSEAFF
TGTGCCAGCAGTTCACCCTCTGAAGCTTTCTTT
>TRBJ2-7|TRBV11-2|once|-
CASSLGWRGTEPYEQYF
TGTGCCAGCAGCTTAGGGTGGAGGGGGACAGAACCATACGAGCAGTACTTC
>TRBJ1-2|TRBV29-1|-|-
CSVYRVGANYGYTF
TGCAGCGTTTACAGGGTAGGGGCTAACTATGGCTACACCTTC
>TRBJ2-2|TRBV29-1|-|-
CSVAWGRTGELFF
TGCAGCGTTGCATGGGGTAGGACCGGGGAGCTGTTTTTT
>TRBJ2-7|TRBV6-1|once|-
CAILSEGDYEQYF
TGTGCCATACTCTCCGAAGGGGACTACGAGCAGTACTTC
>TRBJ2-4|TRBV7-2|-|-
CASSLNRERNIQYF
TGTGCCAGCAGCTTAAACAGGGAGAGAAACATTCAGTACTTC
>TRBJ1-4|TRBV5-5|-|-
CASSLWGSDEKLFF
TGTGCCAGCAGCTTGTGGGGCTCGGATGAAAAACTGTTTTTT
>TRBJ2-7|TRBV28|-|-
CASSSSAVRLTPSYEQYF
TGTGCCAGCAGTTCCTCCGCCGTTAGATTAACCCCCTCCTACGAGCAGTACTTC
>TRBJ1-2|TRBV11-2|-|-
CASSLEHANYGYTF
TGTGCCAGCAGCTTAGAACACGCCAACTATGGCTACACCTTC
>TRBJ2-1|TRBV9|-|TRBD2
CASSADSGGSYNEQFF
TGTGCCAGCAGCGCGGATAGCGGGGGCTCCTACAATGAGCAGTTCTTC
>TRBJ1-5|TRBV13|-|-
CASSLKTGYSNQPQHF
TGTGCCAGCAGCTTAAAGACAGGTTATAGCAATCAGCCCCAGCATTTT
>TRBJ1-5|TRBV28|-|-
CASSTLRNTLSNQPQHF
TGTGCCAGCAGTACCCTCAGAAACACCCTAAGCAATCAGCCCCAGCATTTT
>TRBJ1-1|TRBV6-4|-|-
CASSDGADTEAFF
TGTGCCAGCAGTGACGGGGCAGACACTGAAGCTTTCTTT
>TRBJ2-6|TRBV5-4|-|-
CASSSGSGANVLTF
TGTGCCAGCAGCTCAGGCTCTGGGGCCAACGTCCTGACTTTC
>TRBJ2-2|TRBV5-5|-|TRBD2
CASSLRLADYTGELFF
TGTGCCAGCAGCTTGCGACTAGCGGACTACACCGGGGAGCTGTTTTTT
>TRBJ1-2|TRBV5-6|-|TRBD1
CASSWASYWTGSKNGYTF
TGTGCCAGCAGCTGGGCGAGCTACTGGACAGGGAGTAAAAATGGCTACACCTTC
>TRBJ2-1|TRBV11-2|-|-
CASSGEGPEDNEQFF
TGTGCCAGCAGCGGCGAGGGGCCCGAAGATAATGAGCAGTTCTTC
>TRBJ1-2|TRBV4-2|-|TRBD1
CASSSPGTGDSGYTF
TGTGCCAGCAGCTCGCCCGGGACAGGGGATTCCGGCTACACCTTC
>TRBJ2-3|TRBV2|once|TRBD2
CASSLTTSGRGTQYF
TGTGCCAGCAGTCTAACGACTAGCGGGAGAGGTACGCAGTATTTT
>TRBJ2-7|TRBV28|-|TRBD1
CASTLRGQGFFGQYF
TGTGCCAGCACCTTGCGAGGACAGGGGTTTTTTGGGCAGTACTTC
>TRBJ2-4|TRBV9|-|-
CASSPGGGTAKNIQYF
TGTGCCAGCAGCCCCGGGGGAGGAACGGCCAAAAACATTCAGTACTTC
>TRBJ2-1|TRBV7-9|once|-
CASSVGTFSYNEQFF
TGTGCCAGCAGCGTAGGGACTTTTTCCTACAATGAGCAGTTCTTC